The clone carrying this T cell receptor beta chain was observed a handful of times. Whenever a sample was processed, at least 6 million PBMCs were isolated. The CDR3 contains 14 residues. V trimming: 7 bases; J trimming: 2 bases; junction bases outside the gene matches: 2. This sample was included in a study of blood T cells in healthy people across ages. About the research overall: T cells yielded about one barcoded beta molecule per two cells through template switching.

Primers used in a second PCR of roughly 7 to 12 cycles were a sample-barcoded 5' primer and a J-beta primer mix. MiXCR, run by TCRdb on the 5' RACE reads, gives a single entry per CDR3 protein. The sample contains more than 650,000 distinct CDR3 sequences, 53% of which appear only once. This sequence was found in a man of 80 years or more in good health. The chain links TRBV12-3 or TRBV12-4 to TRBJ2-6; 7 nucleotides line up with TRBD1. Sequenced input: blood. CDR3 residues: CASTTGAGANVLTF. The CDR3 coding sequence is TGTGCCAGCACCACAGGGGCTGGGGCCAACGTCCTGACTTTC.